The rows below give T cell receptor beta chains drawn from one sample of a study of blood T cell repertoires in COVID-19. Some clones are missing from TCRdb's copy, which holds only in-frame ones; the method was immunoSEQ multiplex PCR. The sample shows roughly 110,000 clones, roughly 81% of them seen only once. The sequenced sample was peripheral blood. The source is a man between 40 and 49 years old with acute or convalescent COVID-19. Both conserved end residues are part of each CDR3. The order of the fields is D gene, clone size, V gene, J gene, CDR3 DNA, CDR3 protein. The D gene is left open where the match is weak. A row's size may be missing; if present it is once, few, many or a size class.

>TRBD1|NA|TRBV7-8|TRBJ2-5
TGTGCCAGCAGCTTAGCGTGGACAGGGAAAGAGACCCAGTACTTC
CASSLAWTGKETQYF
>NA|NA|TRBV7-2|TRBJ2-1
TGTGCCAGCAGGCGCGATAGGGGCACCTTTGGCAATGAGCAGTTCTTC
CASRRDRGTFGNEQFF
>TRBD1|NA|TRBV5-5|TRBJ2-1
TGTGCCAGCAGCTTAGACAGGGGCTACAATGAGCAGTTCTTC
CASSLDRGYNEQFF
>TRBD2|once|TRBV7-9|TRBJ2-2
TGTGCCAGCAGCCCCACTAGCGGCGGGGAGCTGTTTTTT
CASSPTSGGELFF
>TRBD2|NA|TRBV10-1|TRBJ2-5
TGCGCCAGCATCTTGACTAGCGGGAGGGCCGAGACCCAGTACTTC
CASILTSGRAETQYF
>NA|few|TRBV5-1|TRBJ1-1
TGCGCCAGCTCCGTACAGGGAAAGATGAACACTGAAGCTTTCTTT
CASSVQGKMNTEAFF
>NA|NA|TRBV24-1|TRBJ2-3
TGTGCCACCGCAGGGAAGGGGGTGTCGACAGATACGCAGTATTTT
CATAGKGVSTDTQYF
>NA|NA|TRBV7-2|TRBJ2-7
TGTGCCAGCAGCCGCGGACACGGGCCCTACGAGCAGTACTTC
CASSRGHGPYEQYF
>NA|once|TRBV7-2|TRBJ2-1
TGTGCCAGCAGCTTAGATAGTCGGACAACGATTTACAATGAGCAGTTCTTC
CASSLDSRTTIYNEQFF
>TRBD2|NA|TRBV7-3|TRBJ2-1
TGTGCCAGCAGCCGTAGACTAGCGGGAGTGGATGAGCAGTTCTTC
CASSRRLAGVDEQFF
>NA|NA|TRBV12-5|TRBJ2-1
TGTGCTAGTGGTTTGGGAAGGGGGCAGTTCTTC
CASGLGRGQFF
>NA|NA|TRBV10-3|TRBJ1-2
TGTGCCATCAGTGAAGGCGTGCACAGCCTAAACTATGGCTACACCTTC
CAISEGVHSLNYGYTF
>NA|NA|TRBV11-1|TRBJ1-1
TGTGCCAGCAGCTCTGGACTCGTGGGAACGATAGAAGCTTTCTTT
CASSSGLVGTIEAFF